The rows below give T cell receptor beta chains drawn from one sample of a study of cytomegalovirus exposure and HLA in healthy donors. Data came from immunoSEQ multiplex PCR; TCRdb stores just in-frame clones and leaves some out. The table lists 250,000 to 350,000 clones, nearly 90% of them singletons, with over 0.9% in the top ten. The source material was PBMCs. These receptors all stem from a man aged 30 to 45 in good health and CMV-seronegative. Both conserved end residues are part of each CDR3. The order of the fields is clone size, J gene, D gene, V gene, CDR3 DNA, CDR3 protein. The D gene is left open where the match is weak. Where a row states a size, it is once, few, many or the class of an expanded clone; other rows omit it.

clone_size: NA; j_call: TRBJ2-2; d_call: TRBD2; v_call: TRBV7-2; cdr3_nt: TGTGCCAGCAGCTCCTCCTTGACTAGCGTAAGCACCGGGGAGCTGTTTTTT; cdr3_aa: CASSSSLTSVSTGELFF
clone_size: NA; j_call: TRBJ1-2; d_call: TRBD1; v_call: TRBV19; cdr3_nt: TGTGCCAGTAGCCGGACAGGGGGCGAAGCTAACTATGGCTACACCTTC; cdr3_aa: CASSRTGGEANYGYTF
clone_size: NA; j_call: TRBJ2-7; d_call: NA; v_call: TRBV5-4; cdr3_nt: TGTGCCAGCAGCGTAGATTTCCGGGACGAGCAGTACTTC; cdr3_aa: CASSVDFRDEQYF
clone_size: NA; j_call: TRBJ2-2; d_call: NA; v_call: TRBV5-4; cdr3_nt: TGTGCCAGCAGCTTGGCGGCAGGGACCGGGGAGCTGTTTTTT; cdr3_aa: CASSLAAGTGELFF
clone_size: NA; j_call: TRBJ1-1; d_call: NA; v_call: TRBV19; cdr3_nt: TGTGCCAGCCAGAGACAGACGTTCACTGAAGCTTTCTTT; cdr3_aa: CASQRQTFTEAFF
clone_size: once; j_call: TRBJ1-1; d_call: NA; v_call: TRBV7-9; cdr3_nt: TGTGCCAGCAGCCCGATTCCGACAGCCTTGAACACTGAAGCTTTCTTT; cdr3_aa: CASSPIPTALNTEAFF
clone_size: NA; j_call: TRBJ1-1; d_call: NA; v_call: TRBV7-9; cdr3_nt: TGTGCCAGCAGCTTAGCGGGCGGGGTGAACACTGAAGCTTTCTTT; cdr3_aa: CASSLAGGVNTEAFF
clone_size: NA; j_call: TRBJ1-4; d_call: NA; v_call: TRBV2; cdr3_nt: TGTGCCAGCAGTGACCCCACCCAGGGTGGGGAAAAACTGTTTTTT; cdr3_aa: CASSDPTQGGEKLFF
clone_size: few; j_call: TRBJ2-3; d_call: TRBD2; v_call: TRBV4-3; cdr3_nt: TGCGCCAGCAGCCAAGCTTTCCTAGCGGGGGGGCCGCGGGATACGCAGTATTTT; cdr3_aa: CASSQAFLAGGPRDTQYF
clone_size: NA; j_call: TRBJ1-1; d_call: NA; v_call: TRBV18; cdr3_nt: TGTGCCAGCTCATACGGCACTGAAGCTTTCTTT; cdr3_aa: CASSYGTEAFF
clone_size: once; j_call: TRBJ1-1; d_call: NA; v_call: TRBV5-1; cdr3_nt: TGCGCCAGCAGCTTGACGGGAATGAACACTGAAGCTTTCTTT; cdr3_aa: CASSLTGMNTEAFF
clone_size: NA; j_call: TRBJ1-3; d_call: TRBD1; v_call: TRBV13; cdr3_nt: TGTGCCAGCAGCCGGGACAGGGGCTCTGGAAACACCATATATTTT; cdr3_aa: CASSRDRGSGNTIYF
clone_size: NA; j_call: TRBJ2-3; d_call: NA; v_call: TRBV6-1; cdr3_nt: TGTGCCAGCAGTCACAGAAGCACAGATACGCAGTATTTT; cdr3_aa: CASSHRSTDTQYF
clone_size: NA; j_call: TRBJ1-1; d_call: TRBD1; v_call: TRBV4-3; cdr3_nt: TGCGCCAGCAGCCAAGGATGGACAGGGGCCGGGTCGACTGAAGCTTTCTTT; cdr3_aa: CASSQGWTGAGSTEAFF
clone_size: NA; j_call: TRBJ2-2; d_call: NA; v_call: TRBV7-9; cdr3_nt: TGTGCCAGCAGCTTAGCCTCTAACACCGGGGAGCTGTTTTTT; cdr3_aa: CASSLASNTGELFF
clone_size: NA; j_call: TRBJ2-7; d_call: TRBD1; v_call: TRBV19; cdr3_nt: TGTGCCAGTAGTGAAACAGGGGTGCCCCTAGGCTACGAGCAGTACTTC; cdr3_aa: CASSETGVPLGYEQYF
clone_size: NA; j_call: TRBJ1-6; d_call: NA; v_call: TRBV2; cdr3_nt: TGTGCCAGCATCGTGGGGGGACATTCACCCCTCCACTTT; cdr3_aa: CASIVGGHSPLHF
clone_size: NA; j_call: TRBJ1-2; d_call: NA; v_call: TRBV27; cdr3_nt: TGTGCCAGCAGTTTATCGCCGCGGTGGGGCTACACCTTC; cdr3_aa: CASSLSPRWGYTF
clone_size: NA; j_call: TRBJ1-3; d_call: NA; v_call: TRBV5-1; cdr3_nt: TGCGCCAGCAGCCCCGGTCCCATCTCTGGAAACACCATATATTTT; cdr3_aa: CASSPGPISGNTIYF
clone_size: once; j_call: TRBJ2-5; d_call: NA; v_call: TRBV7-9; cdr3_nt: TGTGCCAGCAGCTTAGTTACAGGGACGGGAGAGACCCAGTACTTC; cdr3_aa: CASSLVTGTGETQYF
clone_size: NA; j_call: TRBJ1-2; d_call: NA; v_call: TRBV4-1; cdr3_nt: TGCGCCAGCAGCCCCCCAGGGTATGACTATGGCTACACCTTC; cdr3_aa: CASSPPGYDYGYTF
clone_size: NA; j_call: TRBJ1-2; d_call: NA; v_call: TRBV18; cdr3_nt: TGTGCCAGCTCACCGTTTGGAGAAGCTAATGGCTACACCTTC; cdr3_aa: CASSPFGEANGYTF
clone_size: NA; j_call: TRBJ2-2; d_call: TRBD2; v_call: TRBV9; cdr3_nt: TGTGCCAGCAGCGAAGCGGGGGGGCCCGGGGAGCTGTTTTTT; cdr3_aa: CASSEAGGPGELFF
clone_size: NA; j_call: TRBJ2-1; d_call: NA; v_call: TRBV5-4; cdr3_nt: TGTGCCAGCAGCCAAACAGGGATCTACAATGAGCAGTTCTTC; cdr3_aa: CASSQTGIYNEQFF
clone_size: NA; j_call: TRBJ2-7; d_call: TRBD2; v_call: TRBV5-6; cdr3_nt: TGTGCCAGCAGCTTGGATCCCAGGGAGGGCTACGAGCAGTACTTC; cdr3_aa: CASSLDPREGYEQYF
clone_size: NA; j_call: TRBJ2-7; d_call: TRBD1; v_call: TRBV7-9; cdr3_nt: TGTGCCAGCAGCCCCACCGGGACAGGGCTCCACGAGCAGTACTTC; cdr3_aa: CASSPTGTGLHEQYF
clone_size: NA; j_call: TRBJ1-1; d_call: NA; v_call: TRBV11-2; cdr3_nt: TGTGCCAGCAGCTCATTGGGGGGGGAGACTGAAGCTTTCTTT; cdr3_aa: CASSSLGGETEAFF
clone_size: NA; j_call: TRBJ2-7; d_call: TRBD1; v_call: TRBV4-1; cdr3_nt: TGCGCCAGCAGCCACCTTCCGGGACAGGGGGTCGAGCAGTACTTC; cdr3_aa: CASSHLPGQGVEQYF
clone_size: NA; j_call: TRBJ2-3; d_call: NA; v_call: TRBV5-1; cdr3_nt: TGCGCCAGCCATAGGGGCCCTAGCGCCATCACAGATACGCAGTATTTT; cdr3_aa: CASHRGPSAITDTQYF
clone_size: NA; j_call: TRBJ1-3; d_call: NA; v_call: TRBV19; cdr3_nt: TGTGCCAGTAGTATAGATCTATCGACAACCGGAAACACCATATATTTT; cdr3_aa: CASSIDLSTTGNTIYF
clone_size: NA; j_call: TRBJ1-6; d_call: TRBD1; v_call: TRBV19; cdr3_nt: TGTGCCAGTAGACCAGCGGGACAGGGTCTTTCACCCCTCCACTTT; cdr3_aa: CASRPAGQGLSPLHF
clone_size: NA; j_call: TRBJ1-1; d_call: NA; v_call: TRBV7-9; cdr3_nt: TGTGCCAGCAGTACCCAGGGGAACACTGAAGCTTTCTTT; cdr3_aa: CASSTQGNTEAFF
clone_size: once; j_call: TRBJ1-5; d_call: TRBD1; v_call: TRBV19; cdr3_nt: TGTGCCAGTAGTGTGGTGACAGGGGGGAACCAGCCCCAGCATTTT; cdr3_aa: CASSVVTGGNQPQHF
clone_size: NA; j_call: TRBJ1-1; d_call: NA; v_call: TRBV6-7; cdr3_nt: TGTGCCAGCAGTGGAAGGGGGAACCCTAACACTGAAGCTTTCTTT; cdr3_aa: CASSGRGNPNTEAFF
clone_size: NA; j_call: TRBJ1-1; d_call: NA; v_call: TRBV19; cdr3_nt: TGTGCCAGTAGTATCAGTAGGTGGAGGAACACTGAAGCTTTCTTT; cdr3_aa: CASSISRWRNTEAFF
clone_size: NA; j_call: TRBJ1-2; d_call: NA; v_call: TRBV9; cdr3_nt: TGTGCCAGCAGCGTAGAAGAAGGGGCGAACTATGGCTACACCTTC; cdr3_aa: CASSVEEGANYGYTF
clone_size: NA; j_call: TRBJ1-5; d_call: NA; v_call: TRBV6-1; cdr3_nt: TGTGCCAGCAGTGAAAGAGGGACACAGACTCGGTGGAGCAATCAGCCCCAGCATTTT; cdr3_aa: CASSERGTQTRWSNQPQHF
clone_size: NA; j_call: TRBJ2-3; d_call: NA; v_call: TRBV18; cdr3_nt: TGTGCCAGCTCACCATATAACACAGATACGCAGTATTTT; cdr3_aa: CASSPYNTDTQYF
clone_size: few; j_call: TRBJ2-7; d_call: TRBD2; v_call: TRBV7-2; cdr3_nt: TGTGCCAGCAGCCGGACTAGCGAAGAGCAGTACTTC; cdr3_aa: CASSRTSEEQYF
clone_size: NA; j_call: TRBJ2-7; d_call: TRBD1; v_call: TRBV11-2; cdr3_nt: TGTGCCAGCAGCGCCACTTACGGGACAGGGTCCTACGAGCAGTACTTC; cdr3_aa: CASSATYGTGSYEQYF
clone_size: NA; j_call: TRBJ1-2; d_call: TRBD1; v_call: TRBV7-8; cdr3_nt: TGTGCCAGCAGCTCCCAGACAGGGGGCGGGGGCTACACCTTC; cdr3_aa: CASSSQTGGGGYTF
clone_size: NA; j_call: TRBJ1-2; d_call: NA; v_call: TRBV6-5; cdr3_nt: TGTGCCAGCAGTTACTCGGGGGCAGGGTCCTATGGCTACACCTTC; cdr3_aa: CASSYSGAGSYGYTF
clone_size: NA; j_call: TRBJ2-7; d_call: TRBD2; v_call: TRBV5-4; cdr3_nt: TGTGCCAGCAGCGCGGGACTAGGCGACTACGAGCAGTACTTC; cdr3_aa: CASSAGLGDYEQYF
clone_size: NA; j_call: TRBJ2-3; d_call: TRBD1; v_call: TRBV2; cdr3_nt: TGTGCCAGCAGTCTACAGGGGAGCACAGATACGCAGTATTTT; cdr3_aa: CASSLQGSTDTQYF
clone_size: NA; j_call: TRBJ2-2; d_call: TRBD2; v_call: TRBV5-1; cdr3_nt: TGCGCCAGCAGCTTTAGCGGGGCGAACACCGGGGAGCTGTTTTTT; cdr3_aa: CASSFSGANTGELFF
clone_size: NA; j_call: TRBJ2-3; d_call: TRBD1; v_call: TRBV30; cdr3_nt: TGTGCCTGGAGTGGGTCAGGGGGTATGCGGGATACGCAGTATTTT; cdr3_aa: CAWSGSGGMRDTQYF
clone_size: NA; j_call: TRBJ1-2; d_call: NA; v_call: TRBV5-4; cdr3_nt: TGTGCCAGCAGCGCCCGGGACACGCGCTATGGCTACACCTTC; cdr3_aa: CASSARDTRYGYTF
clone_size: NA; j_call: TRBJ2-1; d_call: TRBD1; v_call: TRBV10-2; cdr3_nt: TGCGCCAGCATGCCCGACAGGGGGTTATACAATGAGCAGTTCTTC; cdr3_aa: CASMPDRGLYNEQFF
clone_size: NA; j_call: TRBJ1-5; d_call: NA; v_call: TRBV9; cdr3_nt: TGTGCCAGCAGCGTAGGGACGGGAAGAAATCAGCCCCAGCATTTT; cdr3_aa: CASSVGTGRNQPQHF
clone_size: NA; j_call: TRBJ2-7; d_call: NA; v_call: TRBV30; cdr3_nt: TGTGCCTGGAGTGCGACAGCTTACGAGCAGTACTTC; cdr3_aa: CAWSATAYEQYF
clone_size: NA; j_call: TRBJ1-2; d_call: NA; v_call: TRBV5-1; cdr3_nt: TGCGCCAGCAGCTTGCACAGTAACTATGGCTACACCTTC; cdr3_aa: CASSLHSNYGYTF
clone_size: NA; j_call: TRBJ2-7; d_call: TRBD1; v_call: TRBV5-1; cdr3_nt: TGCGCCAGCAGCTTCTTATCGGGGACAGGCTCCTACGAGCAGTACTTC; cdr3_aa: CASSFLSGTGSYEQYF